The text below deals with one TCR beta chain. The CDR3 has 15 residues. The V and J ends lost 5 bases and 5 bases respectively, with 13 bases between them. Germline assignment: CDR1 LGHNA and CDR2 YNFKEQ. This specimen comes from a study of T cell changes during pregnancy in multiple sclerosis. Data came from immunoSEQ multiplex PCR; TCRdb stores just in-frame clones and leaves some out. Of fewer than 60,000 clones in the sample, 75% to 95% were seen once. The chain is built from TRBV4-2 and TRBJ1-6, with D possibly TRBD1 on 5 matching bases. The sequenced sample was peripheral blood, obtained after pregnancy. The source of this sequence is a female donor in good health, enrolled as a control in a pregnancy study. CDR3: CASSAGPFDNSPLHF. The CDR3 coding sequence is TGTGCCAGCAGCGCGGGACCATTCGATAATTCACCCCTCCACTTT.